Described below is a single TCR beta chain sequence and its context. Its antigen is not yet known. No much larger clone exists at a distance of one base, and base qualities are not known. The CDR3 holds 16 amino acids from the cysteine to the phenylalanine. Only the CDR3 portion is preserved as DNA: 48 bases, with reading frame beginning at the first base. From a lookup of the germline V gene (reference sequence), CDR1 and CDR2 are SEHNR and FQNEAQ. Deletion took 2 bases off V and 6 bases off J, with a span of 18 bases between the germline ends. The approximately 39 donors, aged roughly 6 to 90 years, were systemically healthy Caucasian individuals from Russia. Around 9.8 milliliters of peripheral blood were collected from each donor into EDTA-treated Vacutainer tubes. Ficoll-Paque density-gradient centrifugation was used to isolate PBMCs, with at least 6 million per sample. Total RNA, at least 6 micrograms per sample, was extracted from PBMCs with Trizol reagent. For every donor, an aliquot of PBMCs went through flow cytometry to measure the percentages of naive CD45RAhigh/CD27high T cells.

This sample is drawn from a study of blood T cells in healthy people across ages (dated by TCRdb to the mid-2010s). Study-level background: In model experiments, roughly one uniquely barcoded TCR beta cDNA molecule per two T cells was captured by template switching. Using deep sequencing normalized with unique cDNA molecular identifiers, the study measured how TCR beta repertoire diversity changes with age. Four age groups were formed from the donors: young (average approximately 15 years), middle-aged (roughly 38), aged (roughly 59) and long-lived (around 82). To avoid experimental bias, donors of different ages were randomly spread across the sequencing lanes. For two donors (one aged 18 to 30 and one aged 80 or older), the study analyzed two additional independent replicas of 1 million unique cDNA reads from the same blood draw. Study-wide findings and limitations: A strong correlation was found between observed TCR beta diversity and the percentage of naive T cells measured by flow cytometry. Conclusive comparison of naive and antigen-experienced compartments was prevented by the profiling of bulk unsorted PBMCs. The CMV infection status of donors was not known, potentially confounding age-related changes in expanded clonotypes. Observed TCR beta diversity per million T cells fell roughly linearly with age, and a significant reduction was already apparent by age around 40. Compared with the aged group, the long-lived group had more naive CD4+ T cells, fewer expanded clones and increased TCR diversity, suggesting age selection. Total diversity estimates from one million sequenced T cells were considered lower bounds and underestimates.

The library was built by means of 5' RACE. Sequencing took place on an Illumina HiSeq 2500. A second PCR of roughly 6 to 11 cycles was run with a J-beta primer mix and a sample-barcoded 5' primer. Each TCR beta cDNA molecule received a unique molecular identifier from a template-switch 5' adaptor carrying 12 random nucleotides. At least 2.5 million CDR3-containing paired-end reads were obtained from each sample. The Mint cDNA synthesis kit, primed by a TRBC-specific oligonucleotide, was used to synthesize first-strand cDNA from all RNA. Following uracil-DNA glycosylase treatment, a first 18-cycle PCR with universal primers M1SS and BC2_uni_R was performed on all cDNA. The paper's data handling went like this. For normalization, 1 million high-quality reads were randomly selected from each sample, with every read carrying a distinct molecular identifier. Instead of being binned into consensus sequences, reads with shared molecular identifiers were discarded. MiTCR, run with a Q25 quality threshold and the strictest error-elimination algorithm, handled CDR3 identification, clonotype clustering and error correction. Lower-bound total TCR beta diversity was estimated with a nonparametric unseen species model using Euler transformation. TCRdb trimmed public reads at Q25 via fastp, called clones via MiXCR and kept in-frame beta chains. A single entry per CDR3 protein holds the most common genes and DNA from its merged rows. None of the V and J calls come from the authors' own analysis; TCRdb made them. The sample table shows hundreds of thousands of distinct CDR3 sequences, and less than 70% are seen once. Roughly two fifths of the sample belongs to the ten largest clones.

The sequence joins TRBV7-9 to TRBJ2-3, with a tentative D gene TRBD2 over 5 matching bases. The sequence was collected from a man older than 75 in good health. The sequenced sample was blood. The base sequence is TGTGCCAGCAGCTTACAATCAATCGCGGGTTCGGATACGCAGTATTTT. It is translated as CASSLQSIAGSDTQYF.